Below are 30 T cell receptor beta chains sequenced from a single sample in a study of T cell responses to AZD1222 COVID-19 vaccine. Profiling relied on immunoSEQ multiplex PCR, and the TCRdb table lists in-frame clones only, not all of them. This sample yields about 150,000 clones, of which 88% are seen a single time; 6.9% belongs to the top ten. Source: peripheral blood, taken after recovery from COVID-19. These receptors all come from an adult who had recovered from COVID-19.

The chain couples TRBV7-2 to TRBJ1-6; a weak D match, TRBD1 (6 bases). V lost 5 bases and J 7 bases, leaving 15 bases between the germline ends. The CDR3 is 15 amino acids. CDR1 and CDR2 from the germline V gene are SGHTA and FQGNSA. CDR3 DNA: TGTGCCAGCAGCCAGTCCCAGGGGCCCAATTCACCCCTCCACTTT. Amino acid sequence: CASSQSQGPNSPLHF.

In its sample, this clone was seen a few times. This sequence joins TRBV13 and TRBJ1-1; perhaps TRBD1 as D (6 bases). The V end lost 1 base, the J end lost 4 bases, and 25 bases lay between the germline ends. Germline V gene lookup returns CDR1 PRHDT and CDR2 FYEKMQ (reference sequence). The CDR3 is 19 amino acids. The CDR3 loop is CASSLEGGFRDLGVTEAFF. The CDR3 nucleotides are TGTGCCAGCAGCTTAGAGGGGGGATTTAGGGACCTGGGAGTCACTGAAGCTTTCTTT.

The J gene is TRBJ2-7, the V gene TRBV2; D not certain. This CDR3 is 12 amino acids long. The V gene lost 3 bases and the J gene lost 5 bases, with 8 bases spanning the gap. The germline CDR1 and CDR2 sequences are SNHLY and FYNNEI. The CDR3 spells CASSDRVNEQYF. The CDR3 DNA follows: TGTGCCAGCAGTGACAGAGTGAACGAGCAGTACTTC.

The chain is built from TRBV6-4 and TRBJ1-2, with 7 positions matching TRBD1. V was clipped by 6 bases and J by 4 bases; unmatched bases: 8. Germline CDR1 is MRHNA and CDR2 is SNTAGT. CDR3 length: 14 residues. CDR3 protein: CASSSWTGGYGYTF. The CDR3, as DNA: TGTGCCAGCAGCTCCTGGACAGGAGGCTATGGCTACACCTTC.

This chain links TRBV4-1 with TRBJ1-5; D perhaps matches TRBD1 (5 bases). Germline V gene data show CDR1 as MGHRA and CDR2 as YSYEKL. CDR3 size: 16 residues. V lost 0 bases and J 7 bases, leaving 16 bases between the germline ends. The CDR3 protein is CASSQDPDSNRQPQHF. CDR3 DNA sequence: TGCGCCAGCAGCCAAGACCCGGACTCCAACAGGCAGCCCCAGCATTTT.

This chain's CDR3 is CASSYSRAPTTEQYF. CDR3 sequence (DNA): TGTGCCAGCAGTTACTCGAGGGCCCCGACGACCGAGCAGTACTTC. This chain connects TRBV6-5 to TRBJ2-7; a possible D gene is TRBD2 (5 bases). From germline, CDR1 is MNHEY and CDR2 SVGAGI. The CDR3 spans 15 residues. Trimming took off 0 bases at V and 6 bases at J, with 15 bases between the two ends.

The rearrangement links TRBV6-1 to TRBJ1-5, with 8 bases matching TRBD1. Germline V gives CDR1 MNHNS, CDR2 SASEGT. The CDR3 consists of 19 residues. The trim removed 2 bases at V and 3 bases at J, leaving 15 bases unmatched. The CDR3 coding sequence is TGTGCCAGCAGTGAACGGGCCCAAGACAGGGGTGTGAACAATCAGCCCCAGCATTTT. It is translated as CASSERAQDRGVNNQPQHF.

The CDR3 DNA follows: TGTGCCAGCAGTGAACAGGGTGTTGCTGGGGCCAACGTCCTGACTTTC. This translates into CASSEQGVAGANVLTF. The genes are TRBV6-1 and TRBJ2-6; D is perhaps TRBD1 (5 bases). The germline V gene has CDR1 MNHNS and CDR2 SASEGT. The CDR3 covers 16 residues. The V and J ends lost 2 bases and 2 bases respectively, with 10 bases between them.

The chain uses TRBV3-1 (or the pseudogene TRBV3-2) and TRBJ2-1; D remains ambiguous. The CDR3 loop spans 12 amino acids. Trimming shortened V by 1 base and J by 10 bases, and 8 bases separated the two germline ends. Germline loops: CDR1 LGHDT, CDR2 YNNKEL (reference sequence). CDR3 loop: CASSQGMGEQFF. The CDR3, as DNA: TGTGCCAGCAGCCAAGGGATGGGGGAGCAGTTCTTC.

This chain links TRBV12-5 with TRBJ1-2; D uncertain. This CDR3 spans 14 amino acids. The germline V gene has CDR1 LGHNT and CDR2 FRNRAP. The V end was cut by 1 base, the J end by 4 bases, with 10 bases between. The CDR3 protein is CASGLDHNSYGYTF. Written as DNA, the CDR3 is TGTGCTAGTGGTTTGGACCATAACAGCTATGGCTACACCTTC.

The CDR3 coding sequence is TGTGCCACCAGTGACTTGACAGGGGATGGCTACACCTTC. It yields the protein CATSDLTGDGYTF. This chain connects TRBV24-1 to TRBJ1-2; 8 bases match TRBD1. The germline V gene has CDR1 KGHDR and CDR2 SFDVKD. The CDR3 covers 13 residues. Trimming cost V 4 bases and J 6 bases; bases outside gene matches: 3.

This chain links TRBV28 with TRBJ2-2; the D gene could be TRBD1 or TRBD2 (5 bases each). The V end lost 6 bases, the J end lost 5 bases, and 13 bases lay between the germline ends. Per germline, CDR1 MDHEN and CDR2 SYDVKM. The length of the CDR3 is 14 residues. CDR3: CASSPGTRTGELFF. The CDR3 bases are TGTGCCAGCAGCCCCGGGACCCGGACCGGGGAGCTGTTTTTT.

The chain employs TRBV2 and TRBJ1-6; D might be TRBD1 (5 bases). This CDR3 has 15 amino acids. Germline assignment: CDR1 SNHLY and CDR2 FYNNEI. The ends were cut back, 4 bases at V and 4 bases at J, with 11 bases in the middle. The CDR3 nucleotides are TGTGCCAGCAGTGGAAGACAGAATTATAATTCACCCCTCCACTTT. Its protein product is CASSGRQNYNSPLHF.

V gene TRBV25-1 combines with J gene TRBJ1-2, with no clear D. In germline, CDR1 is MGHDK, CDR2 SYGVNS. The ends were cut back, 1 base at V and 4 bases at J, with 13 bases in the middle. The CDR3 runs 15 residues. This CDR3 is CASSESRLIGYGYTF. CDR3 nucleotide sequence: TGTGCCAGCAGTGAATCCCGACTGATCGGCTATGGCTACACCTTC.

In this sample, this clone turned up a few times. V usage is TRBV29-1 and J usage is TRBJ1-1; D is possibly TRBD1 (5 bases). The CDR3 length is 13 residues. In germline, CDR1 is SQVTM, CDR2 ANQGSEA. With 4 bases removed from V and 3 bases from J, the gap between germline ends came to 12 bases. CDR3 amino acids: CSVALGPDTEAFF. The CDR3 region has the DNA TGCAGCGTTGCCTTGGGGCCGGACACTGAAGCTTTCTTT.

CDR3 in amino acids: CASSSGVAKNIQYF. The DNA for the CDR3 is TGTGCCAGCAGCTCCGGGGTGGCCAAAAACATTCAGTACTTC. This chain joins TRBV11-1 and TRBJ2-4; possible D gene TRBD2, 5 bases. The ends were cut back, 4 bases at V and 1 base at J, with 8 bases in the middle. The CDR3 contains 14 residues. From germline, CDR1 is SGHAT and CDR2 FQDESV (reference sequence).

The CDR3 protein is CASSSPGGSYGYTF. CDR3 nucleotide sequence: TGTGCCAGCAGTAGTCCGGGGGGGTCCTATGGCTACACCTTC. The rearrangement joins TRBV6-5 to TRBJ1-2; D may be TRBD1 (5 bases). The germline V gene encodes CDR1 MNHEY and CDR2 SVGAGI. Trimming removed 5 bases at V and 4 bases at J, with 14 bases between. CDR3 length: 14 residues.

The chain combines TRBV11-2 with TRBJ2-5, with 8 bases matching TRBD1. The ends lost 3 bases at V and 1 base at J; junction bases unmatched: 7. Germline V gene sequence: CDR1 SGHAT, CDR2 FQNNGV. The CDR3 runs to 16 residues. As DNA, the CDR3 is TGTGCCAGCAGCTTCCAGGGGGCCCCGCCCCAAGAGACCCAGTACTTC. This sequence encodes CASSFQGAPPQETQYF.

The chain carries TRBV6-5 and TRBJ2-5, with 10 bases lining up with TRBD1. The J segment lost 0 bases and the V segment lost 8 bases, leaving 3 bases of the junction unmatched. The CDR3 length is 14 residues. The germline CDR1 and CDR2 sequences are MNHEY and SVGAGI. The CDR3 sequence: CASGTGVNQETQYF. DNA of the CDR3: TGTGCCAGCGGGACAGGGGTTAACCAAGAGACCCAGTACTTC.

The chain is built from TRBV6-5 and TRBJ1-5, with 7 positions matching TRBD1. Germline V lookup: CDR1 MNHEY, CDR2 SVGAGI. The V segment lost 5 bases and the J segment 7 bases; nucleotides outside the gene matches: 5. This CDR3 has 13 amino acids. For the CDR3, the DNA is TGTGCCAGCAGTCTGGGACAGCCGCAGCCCCAGCATTTT. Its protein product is CASSLGQPQPQHF.

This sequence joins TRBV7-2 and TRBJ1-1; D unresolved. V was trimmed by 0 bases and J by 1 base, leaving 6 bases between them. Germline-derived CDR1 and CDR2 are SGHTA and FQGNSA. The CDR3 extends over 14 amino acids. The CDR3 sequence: CASSLALANTEAFF. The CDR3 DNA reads TGTGCCAGCAGCTTAGCGCTAGCGAACACTGAAGCTTTCTTT.

The chain's CDR3 is CASSSLVAQETQYF. The CDR3 nucleotides are TGCGCCAGCAGCTCACTAGTCGCACAAGAGACCCAGTACTTC. The gene calls are TRBV5-1 and TRBJ2-5, with a weak D call TRBD2 (5 bases). The V end lost 3 bases, the J end lost 2 bases, and 11 bases lay between the germline ends. CDR1 and CDR2 from the germline V gene are SGHRS and YFSETQ. The CDR3 has 14 amino acids. Filled out from reference TRBV5-1 and TRBJ2-5, the complete variable domain reads KAGVTQTPRYLIKTRGQQVTLSCSPISGHRSVSWYQQTPGQGLQFLFEYFSETQRNKGNFPGRFSGRQFSNSRSEMNVSTLELGDSALYLCASSSLVAQETQYFGPGTRLLVL.

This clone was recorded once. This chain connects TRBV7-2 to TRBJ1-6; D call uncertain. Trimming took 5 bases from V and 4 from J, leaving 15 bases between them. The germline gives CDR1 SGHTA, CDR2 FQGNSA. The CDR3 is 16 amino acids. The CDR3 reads CASSPMLVDYNSPLHF. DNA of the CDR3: TGTGCCAGCAGCCCGATGTTAGTGGATTATAATTCACCCCTCCACTTT.

CDR3: CASSEWWFSYNSPLHF. In DNA, the CDR3 is TGTGCCAGCAGTGAATGGTGGTTCTCCTATAATTCACCCCTCCACTTT. The rearrangement joins TRBV2 to TRBJ1-6; D unclear. Trimming stripped 2 bases from V and 0 bases from J, with 8 bases between. Germline assignment: CDR1 SNHLY and CDR2 FYNNEI. CDR3 size: 16 residues. The full variable domain, its missing parts supplied by reference TRBV2 and TRBJ1-6, is EPEVTQTPSHQVTQMGQEVILRCVPISNHLYFYWYRQILGQKVEFLVSFYNNEISEKSEIFDDQFSVERPDGSNFTLKIRSTKLEDSAMYFCASSEWWFSYNSPLHFGNGTRLTVT.

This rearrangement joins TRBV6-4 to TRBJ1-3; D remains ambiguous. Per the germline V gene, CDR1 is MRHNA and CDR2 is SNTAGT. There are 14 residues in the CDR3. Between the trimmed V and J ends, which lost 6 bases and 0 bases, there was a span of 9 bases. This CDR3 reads CASSHVPSGNTIYF. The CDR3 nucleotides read TGTGCCAGCAGCCACGTCCCCTCTGGAAACACCATATATTTT.

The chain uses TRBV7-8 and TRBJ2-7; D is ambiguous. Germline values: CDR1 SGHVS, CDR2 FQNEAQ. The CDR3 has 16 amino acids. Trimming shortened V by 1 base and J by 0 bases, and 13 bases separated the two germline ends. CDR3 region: CASSLVPGYSSYEQYF. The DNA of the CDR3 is TGTGCCAGCAGCTTAGTCCCCGGATATAGCTCCTACGAGCAGTACTTC.

CDR3 loop: CAISETGQNTEAFF. The CDR3 DNA reads TGTGCCATCAGTGAAACGGGACAGAACACTGAAGCTTTCTTT. The rearrangement links TRBV10-3 to TRBJ1-1; D might be TRBD1 (6 bases). The V gene's germline CDR1 is ENHRY and CDR2 SYGVKD. V lost 3 bases and J 1 base, leaving 9 bases between the germline ends. This CDR3 comprises 14 residues.

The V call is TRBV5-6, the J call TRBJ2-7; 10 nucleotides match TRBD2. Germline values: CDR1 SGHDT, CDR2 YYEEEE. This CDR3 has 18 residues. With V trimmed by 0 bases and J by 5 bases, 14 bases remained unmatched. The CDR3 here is CASSLALVAGGKSHEQYF. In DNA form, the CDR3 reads TGTGCCAGCAGCTTGGCCCTGGTAGCGGGGGGAAAGTCCCACGAGCAGTACTTC. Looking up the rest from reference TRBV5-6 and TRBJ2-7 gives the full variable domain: DAGVTQSPTHLIKTRGQQVTLRCSPKSGHDTVSWYQQALGQGPQFIFQYYEEEERQRGNFPDRFSGHQFPNYSSELNVNALLLGDSALYLCASSLALVAGGKSHEQYFGPGTRLTVT.

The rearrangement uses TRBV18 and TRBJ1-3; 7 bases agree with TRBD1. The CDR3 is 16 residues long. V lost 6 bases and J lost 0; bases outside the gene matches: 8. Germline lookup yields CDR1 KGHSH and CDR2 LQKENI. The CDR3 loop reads CASSPWTGGSGNTIYF. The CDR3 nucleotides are TGTGCCAGCTCCCCTTGGACAGGCGGCTCTGGAAACACCATATATTTT.

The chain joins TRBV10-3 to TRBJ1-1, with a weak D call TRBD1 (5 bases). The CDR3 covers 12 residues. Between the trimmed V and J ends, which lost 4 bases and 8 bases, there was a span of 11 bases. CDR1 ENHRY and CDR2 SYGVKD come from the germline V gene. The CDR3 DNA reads TGTGCCATCAGTGGCCTAGGGGAGGAAGCTTTCTTT. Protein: CAISGLGEEAFF.